Here is one T cell receptor beta chain with its context. Unmatched junction bases numbered 5, after V lost 2 bases and J lost 8 bases. The CDR3 covers 14 residues. Germline-derived CDR1 and CDR2 are MNHEY and SVGAGI. The sample belongs to a study of control samples from healthy donors and cancer patients. Libraries were prepared by immunoSEQ multiplex PCR; TCRdb keeps only in-frame clonotypes and omits some of them. The repertoire holds approximately 86,000 clones, more than 85% seen once, with over 1.3% in the top ten. The sequencing sample was made of blood. The chain couples TRBV6-5 to TRBJ1-2, with 10 nucleotides matching TRBD1. This TCR was recovered from a woman in her 30s in good health. The chain's CDR3 is CASSYRQGAWGYTF. The CDR3 bases are TGTGCCAGCAGTTACAGACAGGGGGCATGGGGCTACACCTTC.